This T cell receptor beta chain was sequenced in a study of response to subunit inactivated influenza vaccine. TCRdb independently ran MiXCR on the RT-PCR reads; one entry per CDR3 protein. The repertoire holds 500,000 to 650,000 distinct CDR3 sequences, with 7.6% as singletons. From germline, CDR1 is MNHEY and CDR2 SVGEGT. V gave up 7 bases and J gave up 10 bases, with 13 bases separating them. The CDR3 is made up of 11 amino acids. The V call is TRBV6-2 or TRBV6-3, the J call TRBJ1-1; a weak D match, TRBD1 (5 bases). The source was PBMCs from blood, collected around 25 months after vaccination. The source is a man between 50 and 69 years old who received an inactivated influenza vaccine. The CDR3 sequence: CASIFRDLAFF. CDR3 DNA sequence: TGTGCCAGCATTTTCCGGGACCTAGCTTTCTTT.